A selection of T cell receptor beta chains follows, all from one sample in a study of blood T cell repertoires in COVID-19. Produced via immunoSEQ multiplex PCR; TCRdb's table is partial and in-frame only. The table records tens of thousands of clones, 75% to 90% of them present only once. The specimen was peripheral blood. The receptors here all came from a man in his forties with COVID-19, enrolled during active disease. CDR3s include the opening cysteine and the closing phenylalanine or tryptophan. The D gene is left open where the match is weak. Clone size is stated in some rows and not others, as once, few, many or a class when expanded.

D gene	V gene	clone size	J gene	CDR3 DNA	CDR3 protein
TRBD2	TRBV5-1	-	TRBJ2-3	TGCGCCAGCAGCCGCACTAGCGGGGGGACGGAGGATACGCAGTATTTT	CASSRTSGGTEDTQYF
-	TRBV28	-	TRBJ2-5	TGTGCCAGCAGTTTGGAGTACCAAGAGACCCAGTACTTC	CASSLEYQETQYF
-	TRBV25-1	-	TRBJ2-7	TGTGCCAGCAGTCTGGGGGGTCTATCCTACGAGCAGTACTTC	CASSLGGLSYEQYF
-	TRBV3-1/TRBV3-2	-	TRBJ2-7	TGTGCCAGCAGCCAAGCCGACCCTCGGGGGGCCCGCATCTTC	CASSQADPRGARIF
TRBD1	TRBV30	-	TRBJ2-3	TGTGCCTGGAGTCAGCGGGACAGGGGATTTATAGATACGCAGTATTTT	CAWSQRDRGFIDTQYF
-	TRBV27	-	TRBJ1-2	TGTGCCAGCAGTTCCGCCCGCCGGTGGGGGCCGGGGTCTAGCTATGGCTACACCTTC	CASSSARRWGPGSSYGYTF
TRBD1	TRBV6-1	-	TRBJ2-2	TGTGCCAGCAGTGCCACCGAGGGACAGGGGTCGTCCACCGGGGAGCTGTTTTTT	CASSATEGQGSSTGELFF
TRBD1	TRBV3-1/TRBV3-2	-	TRBJ2-6	TGTGCCAGCAGCGGCGGGACAGGGGCTTCTGGGGCCAACGTCCTGACTTTC	CASSGGTGASGANVLTF
-	TRBV10-2	-	TRBJ1-6	TGCGCCAGCAGTGAGGGCAGGGGCGGCTCACCCCTCCACTTT	CASSEGRGGSPLHF
-	TRBV6-5	-	TRBJ2-3	TGTGCCAGCAGTTATCAGGGCCCCGGCCCAGATACGCAGTATTTT	CASSYQGPGPDTQYF
-	TRBV10-3	-	TRBJ1-5	TGTGCCATCAGTGACGGATGGGCTAGCAATCAGCCCCAGCATTTT	CAISDGWASNQPQHF
-	TRBV2	once	TRBJ2-3	TGTGCCAGCAGTTCGAGCCGCACCCGCACAGATACGCAGTATTTT	CASSSSRTRTDTQYF
-	TRBV30	-	TRBJ2-5	TGTGCCTGGAGTGTAAAGGCAGGGAAACAGACCCAGTACTTC	CAWSVKAGKQTQYF
TRBD1	TRBV28	-	TRBJ1-2	TGTGCCAGCAGTACCCCGGACAGGGGGCTTGACTACACCTTC	CASSTPDRGLDYTF
-	TRBV18	-	TRBJ2-7	TGTGCCAGCTCCGTACGCCAGGGCTCCTACGAGCAGTACTTC	CASSVRQGSYEQYF
TRBD2	TRBV14	-	TRBJ2-3	TGTGCCAGCAGCCTTCGATTAGCGGGGTTGACAGATACGCAGTATTTT	CASSLRLAGLTDTQYF